This note documents a single TCR beta chain sequence. This clonotype was observed at least ten times. The antigen it binds to is not known. Base quality data are lacking; no much larger clone is found one base away. The library was prepared using 5' RACE. Sequencing took place on an Illumina MiSeq. Library preparation attached unique molecular identifiers to individual cDNA molecules for quantitative, reproducible TCR counting. In the source study's methods: Samples had a median of 95,638 TCRs, with a range from roughly 23,224 to 700,000. The Decombinator software suite was used to annotate the V, J and CDR3 of the TCR reads. For the PS versus PT1 abundance plots, all samples were subsampled to the same number of TCRs (28,000). Expanded TCRs were defined as absent before sensitization and observed at least eight times at the 2-week time point. TCRdb reanalyzed the raw reads on its own, using fastp at Q25 for trimming and MiXCR for clone calling, and kept in-frame beta chains. Entries that share a CDR3 protein sequence are merged under the most common genes and DNA. These V and J calls are TCRdb output, not the study's own analysis. This sample lists approximately 140,000 distinct CDR3 sequences; 3.5% to 5% were detected once. 1.3% to 1.5% of the sample belongs to the ten largest clones.

These data are taken from a study of human T cells and chemical hapten exposure (dated by TCRdb to about 2021). About the investigation overall: Libraries were pooled for sequencing, and variation in per-sample TCR yields was attributed mainly to small differences in library volumes within the pool. In alopecia patients, the study followed how the peripheral blood TCR repertoire changed in vivo over primary and secondary sensitization to diphenylcyclopropenone (DPC), a hapten. For every blood RNA sample, sequencing covered both the TCR alpha and TCR beta chains. What the work shows at the level of the full study, not this receptor alone: Repeated subsampling changed both the strength of the expansion versus patch-test correlation and the threshold at which that correlation became significant. No change with DPC sensitization was found in the number of TCRs above 1 in 1000 frequency, and no evidence of global repertoire structure alterations was found.

Total RNA was extracted from unfractionated whole blood collected in Tempus Blood RNA tubes. Roughly five healthy volunteers were used as TCR sequencing controls and were bled at day 0, 2 weeks and 6 weeks. V is cut by 4 bases and J by 2 bases, and the space between the germline ends is 6 bases. The CDR3 measures 12 amino acids from cysteine to phenylalanine. Only the CDR3 DNA is retained, 36 bases long and in frame from the first base. From the germline V gene, CDR1 is SGHTA and CDR2 is FQGNSA. This receptor chain uses TRBV7-2 and TRBJ2-7; the D gene assignment is ambiguous. The sequence was obtained from a female donor in good health. CDR3 protein: CASSSLTYEQYF. The nucleotides read TGTGCCAGCAGCTCCCTGACCTACGAGCAGTACTTC.